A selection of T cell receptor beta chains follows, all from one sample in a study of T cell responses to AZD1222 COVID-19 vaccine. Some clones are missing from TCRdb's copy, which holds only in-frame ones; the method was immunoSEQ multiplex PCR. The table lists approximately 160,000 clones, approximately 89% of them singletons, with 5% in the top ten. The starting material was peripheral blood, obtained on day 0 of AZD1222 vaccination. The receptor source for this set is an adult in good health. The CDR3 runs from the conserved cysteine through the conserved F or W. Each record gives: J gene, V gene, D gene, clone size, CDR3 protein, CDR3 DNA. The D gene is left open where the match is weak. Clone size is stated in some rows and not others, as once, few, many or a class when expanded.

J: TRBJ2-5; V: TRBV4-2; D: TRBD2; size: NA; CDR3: CASSQGGRAGAAETQYF; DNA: TGTGCCAGCAGCCAAGGCGGCCGAGCGGGAGCCGCAGAGACCCAGTACTTC
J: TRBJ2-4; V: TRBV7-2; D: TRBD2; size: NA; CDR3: CASSLRLAGGAKNIQYF; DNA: TGTGCCAGCAGCTTAAGACTAGCGGGAGGAGCCAAAAACATTCAGTACTTC
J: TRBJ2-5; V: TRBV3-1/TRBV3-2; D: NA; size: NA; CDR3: CASSQERLFPYF; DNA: TGTGCCAGCAGCCAAGAACGGTTGTTCCCGTACTTC
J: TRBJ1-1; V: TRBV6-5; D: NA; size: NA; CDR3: CASSYVGVMNTEAFF; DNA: TGTGCCAGCAGTTACGTTGGGGTGATGAACACTGAAGCTTTCTTT
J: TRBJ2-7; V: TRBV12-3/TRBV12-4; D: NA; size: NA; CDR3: CASSLGNEQYF; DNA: TGTGCCAGCAGTTTAGGTAATGAGCAGTACTTC
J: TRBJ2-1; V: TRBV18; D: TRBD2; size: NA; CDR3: CASSHSGTSGSIDEQFF; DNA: TGTGCCAGCTCACATTCCGGGACTAGCGGGAGTATCGATGAGCAGTTCTTC
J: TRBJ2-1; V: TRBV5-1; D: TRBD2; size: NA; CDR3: CASSLRAGGPGEQFF; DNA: TGCGCCAGCAGCTTGAGAGCGGGAGGGCCTGGTGAGCAGTTCTTC
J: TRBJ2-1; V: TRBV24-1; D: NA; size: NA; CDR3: CATSDLRAGHYNEQFF; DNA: TGTGCCACCAGTGATTTGCGGGCAGGCCATTACAATGAGCAGTTCTTC
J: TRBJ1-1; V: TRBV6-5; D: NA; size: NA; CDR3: CASTQPALGATEAFF; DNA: TGTGCCAGCACCCAACCGGCCCTTGGGGCCACTGAAGCTTTCTTT
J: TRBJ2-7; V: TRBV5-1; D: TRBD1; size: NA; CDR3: CASSPGQGGTYEQYF; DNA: TGCGCCAGCAGCCCGGGACAGGGGGGGACCTACGAGCAGTACTTC
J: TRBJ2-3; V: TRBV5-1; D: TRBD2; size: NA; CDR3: CASTWSLAGADTQYF; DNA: TGCGCCAGCACCTGGTCGCTAGCGGGGGCAGATACGCAGTATTTT
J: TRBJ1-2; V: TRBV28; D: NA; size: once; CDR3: CASISPTEHNYGYTF; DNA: TGTGCCAGCATCTCCCCGACAGAACATAACTATGGCTACACCTTC
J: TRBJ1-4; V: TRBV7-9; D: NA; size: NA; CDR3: CASSSQASGEKLFF; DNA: TGTGCCAGCAGTTCTCAGGCATCTGGGGAAAAACTGTTTTTT
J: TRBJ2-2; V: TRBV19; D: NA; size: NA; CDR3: CASFWTGELFF; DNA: TGTGCCAGTTTCTGGACCGGGGAGCTGTTTTTT
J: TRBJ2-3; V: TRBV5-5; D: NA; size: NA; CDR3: CASSLVASVEQYF; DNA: TGTGCCAGCAGCTTAGTGGCTAGCGTTGAGCAGTATTTT
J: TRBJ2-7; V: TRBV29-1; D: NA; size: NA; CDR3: CSALGVYEQYF; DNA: TGCAGCGCCCTTGGGGTTTACGAGCAGTACTTC
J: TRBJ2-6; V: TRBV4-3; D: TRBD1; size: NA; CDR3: CASSSWGQGGAGANVLTF; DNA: TGCGCCAGCAGCTCCTGGGGACAGGGAGGGGCTGGGGCCAACGTCCTGACTTTC
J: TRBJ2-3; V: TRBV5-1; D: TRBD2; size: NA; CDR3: CASSFIAGGSTDTQYF; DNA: TGCGCCAGCAGCTTTATAGCGGGGGGGAGCACAGATACGCAGTATTTT
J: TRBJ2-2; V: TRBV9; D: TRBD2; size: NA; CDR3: CASSASLAGGGTGELFF; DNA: TGTGCCAGCAGCGCCTCTTTAGCGGGAGGAGGGACCGGGGAGCTGTTTTTT